One and the same sample provided the 15 T cell receptor beta chains below, sequenced in a study of blood T cell repertoires in COVID-19. Produced via immunoSEQ multiplex PCR; TCRdb's table is partial and in-frame only. This sample yields roughly 39,000 clones, of which 85% to 90% are seen a single time; 24% belongs to the top ten. Sequencing used peripheral blood. The source of these receptors is a man aged 50-60 years with active or convalescent COVID-19.

This chain links TRBV6-5 with TRBJ2-7, with 10 bases aligning to TRBD1. CDR1 is MNHEY and CDR2 is SVGAGI in the germline V gene. CDR3 size: 15 residues. The V segment lost 5 bases and the J segment 7 bases; nucleotides outside the gene matches: 11. Here the CDR3 DNA reads TGTGCCAGCAGTCCGGACGGGACAGGGGAGAGGGAGCAGTACGTC. Translation gives CASSPDGTGEREQYV.

The rearrangement uses TRBV18 and TRBJ2-3; 9 nucleotides agree with TRBD2. J was trimmed by 2 bases and V by 0 bases; bases with no gene match: 15. Germline V gives CDR1 KGHSH, CDR2 LQKENI. The CDR3 consists of 20 residues. In DNA, the CDR3 is TGTGCCAGCTCACCACCATCCCCGCTAGCGGGGACGACCTTCACAGATACGCAGTATTTT. Translating it yields CASSPPSPLAGTTFTDTQYF.

This rearrangement joins TRBV7-6 to TRBJ1-1, with D perhaps TRBD1 (5 bases). This CDR3 spans 15 amino acids. Trimming stripped 5 bases from V and 4 bases from J, with 17 bases between. Germline CDR1 SGHVS, CDR2 FNYEAQ. The CDR3 spells CASSPSGGGGTEAFF. In nucleotides, the CDR3 is TGTGCCAGCAGCCCTAGTGGGGGGGGTGGCACTGAAGCTTTCTTT. Supplemented by reference TRBV7-6 and TRBJ1-1, the full variable domain reads GAGVSQSPRYKVTKRGQDVALRCDPISGHVSLYWYRQALGQGPEFLTYFNYEAQQDKSGLPNDRFSAERPEGSISTLTIQRTEQRDSAMYRCASSPSGGGGTEAFFGQGTRLTVV.

This clone has a single count. V and J are TRBV7-9 and TRBJ2-2, with 11 bases that match TRBD2. The CDR3 covers 16 residues. The germline gives CDR1 SEHNR, CDR2 FQNEAQ (reference sequence). Germline trimming cut 5 bases from V and 3 bases from J; bases unmatched to any gene: 5. CDR3 loop: CASSPSGRLYTGELFF. In DNA form, the CDR3 reads TGTGCCAGCAGCCCTAGCGGGAGGCTTTACACCGGGGAGCTGTTTTTT.

This chain uses TRBV30 with TRBJ1-1, with D uncertain. This CDR3 is 14 amino acids long. Germline lookup yields CDR1 GTSNPN and CDR2 SVGIG (reference sequence). V lost 4 bases to trimming and J lost 0 bases, with 12 bases between them. The CDR3 DNA reads TGTGCCTGGACCCCGAGGGAGATGAACACTGAAGCTTTCTTT. Its translation is CAWTPREMNTEAFF.

This CDR3 is CASSYSGGAEANVLTF. CDR3 coding DNA: TGTGCCAGCAGTTACTCGGGGGGGGCGGAGGCCAACGTCCTGACTTTC. V usage is TRBV6-6 and J usage is TRBJ2-6, with D possibly TRBD2 on 7 matching bases. From germline, CDR1 is MNHNY and CDR2 SVGAGI (reference sequence). V was cut by 0 bases and J by 6 bases, with 12 bases left in between. The CDR3 is 16 residues long.

The chain combines TRBV19 with TRBJ1-5; the D gene is possibly TRBD1 (5 bases). The germline V gene has CDR1 LNHDA and CDR2 SQIVND (reference sequence). This CDR3 has 13 amino acids. V was trimmed by 5 bases and J by 7 bases, leaving 12 bases between them. CDR3 coding DNA: TGTGCCAGTAGTTTTGGGGAGGGGCAGCCCCAGCATTTT. This codes for CASSFGEGQPQHF.

The rearrangement links TRBV5-4 to TRBJ1-6; D remains ambiguous. V gave up 2 bases and J gave up 0 bases, with 9 bases separating them. Looked up from germline, CDR1 is SGHNT and CDR2 is YYREEE (reference sequence). The CDR3 is 16 amino acids. In DNA, the CDR3 is TGTGCCAGCAGCTTTCTTTCGTACTCCTATAATTCACCCCTCCACTTT. This codes for CASSFLSYSYNSPLHF.

The rearrangement links TRBV30 to TRBJ1-1; D is ambiguous. The germline V gene has CDR1 GTSNPN and CDR2 SVGIG (reference sequence). The CDR3 loop spans 11 amino acids. Trimming removed 4 bases at V and 11 bases at J, with 14 bases between. The CDR3, as DNA: TGTGCCTGGACCCTACTCAAACAGGCTTTCTTT. Encoded protein: CAWTLLKQAFF.

The chain combines TRBV11-2 with TRBJ1-5, with 8 bases fitting TRBD1. V trimming: 4 bases; J trimming: 5 bases; junction bases outside the gene matches: 4. The CDR3 is 14 amino acids. Germline V lookup: CDR1 SGHAT, CDR2 FQNNGV. CDR3 region: CASSSDRGDQPQHF. In DNA, the CDR3 is TGTGCCAGCAGCTCTGACAGGGGCGATCAGCCCCAGCATTTT.

The chain couples TRBV18 to TRBJ2-3, with a weak D call TRBD1 (5 bases). CDR3 length: 17 amino acids. V was clipped by 5 bases and J by 1 base, with 19 bases between them. CDR1 and CDR2 (germline): KGHSH, LQKENI. The CDR3 sequence is CASSIDMAGPGTDTQYF. CDR3 sequence (DNA): TGTGCCAGCTCAATTGACATGGCAGGGCCGGGCACAGATACGCAGTATTTT. Full variable domain (outside the CDR3, taken from reference TRBV18 and TRBJ2-3): NAGVMQNPRHLVRRRGQEARLRCSPMKGHSHVYWYRQLPEEGLKFMVYLQKENIIDESGMPKERFSAEFPKEGPSILRIQQVVRGDSAAYFCASSIDMAGPGTDTQYFGPGTRLTVL.

The chain uses TRBV20-1 and TRBJ2-7, with D possibly TRBD1 on 7 matching bases. The CDR3 is 13 residues long. The germline V and J ends were trimmed by 3 bases and 6 bases, with 15 bases remaining between them. Looked up from germline, CDR1 is DFQATT and CDR2 is SNEGSKA (reference sequence). In DNA, the CDR3 is TGCAGTGCTAGTGGCGGGACAGTAGGCGAGCAGTACTTC. It is translated as CSASGGTVGEQYF.

A single count supports this clone. This chain connects TRBV2 to TRBJ2-5, with a tentative D call TRBD1 (6 bases). This CDR3 contains 13 residues. CDR1 and CDR2 (germline): SNHLY, FYNNEI. Trimming stripped 4 bases from V and 5 bases from J, with 11 bases between. The CDR3 loop reads CASSVGRGETQYF. CDR3 in DNA: TGTGCCAGCAGTGTCGGCAGGGGTGAGACCCAGTACTTC.

The chain employs TRBV27 and TRBJ2-3, with D possibly TRBD1 on 6 matching bases. The ends were cut back, 6 bases at V and 0 bases at J, with 13 bases in the middle. The V gene's germline CDR1 is MNHEY and CDR2 SMNVEV (reference sequence). The CDR3 consists of 15 residues. The CDR3 region has the DNA TGTGCCAGCAGCCTACTTGGACAGAGCACAGATACGCAGTATTTT. It specifies CASSLLGQSTDTQYF.

This chain uses TRBV6-2 or TRBV6-3 with TRBJ1-4, with 7 bases fitting TRBD1. Germline CDR1 is MNHEY and CDR2 is SVGEGT. This CDR3 comprises 19 residues. The ends lost 0 bases at V and 0 bases at J; junction bases unmatched: 10. The CDR3 bases are TGTGCCAGCAGTTACTCCGGGACAGCTCCTTTCGCAACTAATGAAAAACTGTTTTTT. Residues: CASSYSGTAPFATNEKLFF.